The clone carrying this T cell receptor beta chain has more than one count but fewer than ten. Its antigen is unknown. This sample stems from a study of cytomegalovirus exposure and HLA in healthy donors. On the study more broadly: Researchers found that 81% of about 400 genotyped donors fell within the Caucasian-associated ancestry cluster.

General study results and limits: Specificity of a few CMV-associated chains for CMV antigens was verified in vitro. Per a prior analysis, the majority of TCR beta V segments were productive roughly 90% or roughly 30% of the time.

Germline V gene sequence: CDR1 SGHRS, CDR2 YFSETQ. With 4 bases removed from V and 2 bases from J, the gap between germline ends came to 12 bases. The CDR3 has 15 residues. The study ran its PCR with 60 Vbeta and 13 Jbeta primers. Repertoires were generated with immunoSEQ multiplex PCR, while TCRdb's copy carries only in-frame clones and drops some. Among 100,000 to 150,000 clones listed, around four fifths were seen once. The source is a man between 18 and 29 years old in good health and CMV-seropositive. The sequenced sample consisted of PBMCs. This chain links TRBV5-1 with TRBJ2-2; D might be TRBD2 (6 bases). The CDR3 loop is CASSISGDNTGELFF. The CDR3 region has the DNA TGCGCCAGCAGCATTAGCGGAGACAACACCGGGGAGCTGTTTTTT.